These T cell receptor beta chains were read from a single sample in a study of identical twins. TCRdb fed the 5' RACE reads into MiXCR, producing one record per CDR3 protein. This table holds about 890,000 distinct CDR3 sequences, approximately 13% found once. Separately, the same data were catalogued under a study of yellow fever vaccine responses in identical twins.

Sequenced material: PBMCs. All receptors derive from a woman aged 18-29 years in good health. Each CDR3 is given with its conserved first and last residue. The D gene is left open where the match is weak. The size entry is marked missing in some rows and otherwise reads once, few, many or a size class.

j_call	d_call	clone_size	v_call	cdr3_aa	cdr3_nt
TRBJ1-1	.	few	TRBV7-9	CASSTQEGLQAFF	TGTGCCAGCAGCACTCAAGAGGGACTGCAAGCTTTCTTT
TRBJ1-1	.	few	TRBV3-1	CASSRTPQGLLAEAFF	TGTGCCAGCAGCCGGACCCCACAGGGATTGTTAGCTGAAGCTTTCTTT
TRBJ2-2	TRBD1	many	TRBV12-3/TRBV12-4	CASSSYPGGTGELFF	TGTGCCAGCAGTTCATACCCAGGGGGCACCGGGGAGCTGTTTTTT
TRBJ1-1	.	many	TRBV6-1	CASSPGGTQNTEAFF	TGTGCCAGCAGTCCGGGAGGGACACAGAACACTGAAGCTTTCTTT
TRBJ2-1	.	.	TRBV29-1	CSVEGFSRSSYNEQFF	TGCAGCGTTGAAGGGTTTAGCCGGAGCTCCTACAATGAGCAGTTCTTC
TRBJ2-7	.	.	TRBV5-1	CASSLASRTYEQYF	TGCGCCAGCAGCTTGGCGAGTCGGACCTACGAGCAGTACTTC
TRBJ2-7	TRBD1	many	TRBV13	CASSLGQVYEQYF	TGTGCCAGCAGCCTCGGACAGGTCTACGAGCAGTACTTC
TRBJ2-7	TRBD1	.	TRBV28	CASSPTRDSGRYEQYF	TGTGCCAGCAGTCCGACCCGGGACAGCGGACGTTACGAGCAGTACTTC
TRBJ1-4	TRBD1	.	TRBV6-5	CASSYSGGVSNEKLFF	TGTGCCAGCAGTTACTCAGGGGGCGTATCTAATGAAAAACTGTTTTTT
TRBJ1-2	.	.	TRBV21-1	CASSALSWDYGYTF	.
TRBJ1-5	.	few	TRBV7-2	CASSTDNSNQPQHF	TGTGCCAGCAGCACCGACAATAGCAATCAGCCCCAGCATTTT
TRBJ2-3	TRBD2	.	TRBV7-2	CASSLVGGRLYADTQYF	TGTGCCAGCAGCTTAGTCGGCGGGAGGTTATATGCAGATACGCAGTATTTT
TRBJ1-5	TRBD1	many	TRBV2	CASSLGQVGNNQPQHF	TGTGCCAGCAGCCTGGGACAGGTTGGCAACAATCAGCCCCAGCATTTT
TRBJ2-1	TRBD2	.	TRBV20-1	CSARDLTSGRVLGEQFF	TGCAGTGCTAGAGATCTGACTAGCGGGAGGGTCCTCGGGGAGCAGTTCTTC
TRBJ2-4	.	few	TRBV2	CASRAQRQDGIQYF	TGTGCCAGCAGAGCCCAACGACAGGACGGCATTCAGTACTTC
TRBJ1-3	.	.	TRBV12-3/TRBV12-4	CASSTRPLSGNTIYF	TGTGCCAGCAGTACCCGGCCTCTCTCTGGAAACACCATATATTTT
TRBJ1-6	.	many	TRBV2	CASSETEIPNSPLHF	TGTGCCAGCAGCGAAACAGAAATACCAAATTCACCCCTCCACTTT
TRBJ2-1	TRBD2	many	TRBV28	CASPPLRGSGSNEQFF	TGTGCCAGCCCCCCTCTCAGGGGTAGCGGGAGTAACGAGCAGTTCTTC
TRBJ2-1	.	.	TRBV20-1	CSASGGLNEQFF	TGCAGTGCCTCAGGGGGACTCAATGAGCAGTTCTTC
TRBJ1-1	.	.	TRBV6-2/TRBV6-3	CASSYRRDRLMNTEAFF	TGTGCCAGCAGTTACCGCCGGGACCGACTAATGAACACTGAAGCTTTCTTT
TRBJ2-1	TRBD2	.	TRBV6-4	CASSDSGGSRNEQFF	TGTGCCAGCAGTGACTCAGGCGGGAGTCGGAATGAGCAGTTCTTC
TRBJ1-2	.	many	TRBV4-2	CASSQFQEGGYTF	TGTGCCAGCAGCCAGTTTCAGGAGGGCGGCTACACCTTC
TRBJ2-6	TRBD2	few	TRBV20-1	CSATGTSGSPGANVLTF	TGCAGTGCTACCGGGACTAGCGGGAGCCCTGGGGCCAACGTCCTGACTTTC
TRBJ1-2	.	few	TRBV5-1	CASSFSGAGYTF	TGCGCCAGCAGCTTCTCCGGGGCTGGCTACACCTTC
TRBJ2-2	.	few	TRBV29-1	CSVAGVGTGELFF	TGCAGCGTAGCAGGGGTTGGGACCGGGGAGCTGTTTTTT
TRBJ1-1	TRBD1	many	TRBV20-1	CSASSGQGPTEAFF	TGCAGTGCTAGTTCGGGACAGGGTCCCACTGAAGCTTTCTTT
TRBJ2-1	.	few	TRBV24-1	CATAGTPVSPYEQFF	TGTGCCACTGCTGGGACCCCGGTTTCGCCCTATGAGCAGTTCTTC
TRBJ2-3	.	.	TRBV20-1	CSGRDGASSGDTQYF	TGCAGTGGAAGAGATGGAGCTAGCAGTGGAGATACGCAGTATTTT
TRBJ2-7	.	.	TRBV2	CASTLPPGQPYEQYF	TGTGCCAGCACCCTTCCTCCGGGACAACCCTACGAGCAGTACTTC
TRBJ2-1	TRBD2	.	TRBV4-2	CASSQDITSGRGGQFF	TGTGCCAGCAGCCAAGATATTACTAGCGGGAGAGGGGGGCAGTTCTTC
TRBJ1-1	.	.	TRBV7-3	CASSFATSTEAFF	TGTGCCAGCAGCTTCGCCACGAGCACTGAAGCTTTCTTT
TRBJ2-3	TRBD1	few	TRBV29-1	CSVERTGSDTQYF	TGCAGCGTTGAAAGGACAGGGTCAGATACGCAGTATTTT
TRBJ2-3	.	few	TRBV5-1	CASSPSGALTDTQYF	TGCGCCAGCAGCCCCTCCGGGGCCCTCACAGATACGCAGTATTTT
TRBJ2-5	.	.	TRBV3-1	CASSQDTTGGPRAQYF	TGTGCCAGCAGCCAAGATACAACGGGGGGCCCAAGGGCCCAGTACTTC
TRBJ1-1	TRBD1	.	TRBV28	CASKTQGANTEAFF	TGTGCCAGCAAGACACAGGGGGCGAACACTGAAGCTTTCTTT
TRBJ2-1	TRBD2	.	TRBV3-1	CASSPRTSLDEQFF	TGTGCCAGCAGCCCCCGGACTAGCCTAGACGAGCAGTTCTTC
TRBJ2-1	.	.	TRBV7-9	CASSPTMRSYNEQFF	TGTGCCAGCAGCCCCACCATGAGGTCCTACAATGAGCAGTTCTTC
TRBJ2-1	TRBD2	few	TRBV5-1	CASSILTSGDNEQFF	TGCGCCAGCAGCATACTAACTAGCGGGGACAATGAGCAGTTCTTC
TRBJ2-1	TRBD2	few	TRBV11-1	CASSFGLAGGPAGPYNEQFF	TGTGCCAGCAGCTTCGGACTAGCGGGAGGGCCAGCGGGCCCCTACAATGAGCAGTTCTTC
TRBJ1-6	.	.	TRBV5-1	CASSRGDRNSPLHF	TGCGCCAGCAGCCGCGGGGATAGAAATTCACCCCTCCACTTT
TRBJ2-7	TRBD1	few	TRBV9	CASSVEQGADEQYF	TGTGCCAGCAGCGTAGAGCAGGGGGCCGACGAGCAGTACTTC
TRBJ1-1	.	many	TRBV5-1	CASRTRMNTEAFF	TGCGCCAGCAGAACCAGGATGAACACTGAAGCTTTCTTT